This TCR beta chain was obtained from a study of tumor-infiltrating lymphocytes in primary liver carcinoma. About the study: Read depth, roughly 3.5 to 7.13 million productive TCRbeta reads, did not differ significantly between tissues. General study points: Tumor-adjacent and tumor-blood pairs overlapped less than tumor region pairs did. A significantly higher top-250-clone fraction was recorded for tumors than for blood (p = 0.039).

This clonotype was observed a single time. Its antigen is currently unknown. The tissue used was unsorted bulk material of about 19-31 mg. RNA and DNA were co-extracted from it with the AllPrep DNA/RNA mini kit. Starting from 500 ng of total RNA, TCR beta cDNA was produced with a primer in the constant region. Each TCR beta library was derived from three nested multiplex PCR rounds that employed slightly modified ARM-PCR. Use of TRBV1-TRBV30 forward primers with a C-beta reverse primer characterized the first two PCR rounds, which lasted 10 cycles each. TCRdb re-called the multiplex PCR reads through MiXCR, storing one row per CDR3 protein. The table lists some 40,000 distinct CDR3 sequences, roughly 75% of them singletons. The CDR3 is made up of 15 amino acids. Germline V lookup: CDR1 SGHNT, CDR2 YENEEA.

Sequencing was done on a sample of tumor-adjacent normal liver tissue. The receptor was derived from a man aged 35 to 55 with primary liver carcinoma and hepatitis B virus infection. V is TRBV11-3 and J is TRBJ1-5; D may be TRBD1 or TRBD2 (5 bases each). The J call is uncertain, as TRBJ2-3 better fits the DNA end. CDR3 in amino acids: CSSSLDLGVAQPQYF. Written as DNA, the CDR3 is TGTTCTAGCAGCTTAGATCTGGGGGTGGCTCAGCCCCAGTATTTT.